The 5 T cell receptor beta chains in this list originate from one sample, sequenced in a study of blood T cell repertoires in COVID-19. Produced via immunoSEQ multiplex PCR; TCRdb's table is partial and in-frame only. This table has some 110,000 clones, 92% appearing once. The sample taken for sequencing was peripheral blood. Receptor source: a man in his fifties with COVID-19, enrolled during active disease.

CDR3 loop: CASAGHYEQYF. DNA of the CDR3: TGTGCCAGCGCGGGCCACTACGAGCAGTACTTC. The rearrangement uses TRBV7-2 and TRBJ2-7; D perhaps matches TRBD2 (5 bases). Germline-derived CDR1 and CDR2 are SGHTA and FQGNSA. V dropped 8 bases and J dropped 3 bases, with 8 bases sitting between them. This CDR3 is 11 amino acids long.

The chain carries TRBV5-1 and TRBJ1-2; no firm D call. CDR1 SGHRS and CDR2 YFSETQ come from the germline V gene. The CDR3 is 12 residues long. Between the trimmed V and J ends, which lost 3 bases and 4 bases, there was a span of 7 bases. The CDR3: CASSSNSYGYTF. CDR3 nucleotides: TGCGCCAGCAGCTCTAACAGCTATGGCTACACCTTC.

J is TRBJ2-1 and V is TRBV28, with 8 bases identical to TRBD2. CDR1 is MDHEN and CDR2 is SYDVKM in the germline V gene. The CDR3 contains 15 residues. V lost 1 base to trimming and J lost 5 bases; unmatched junction nucleotides: 4. Here the CDR3 reads CASSLYSGSHNEQFF. Written as DNA, the CDR3 is TGTGCCAGCAGTTTATACAGCGGGAGTCACAATGAGCAGTTCTTC.

V gene TRBV9 combines with J gene TRBJ2-1, with TRBD2 matching 14 bases. Germline V gives CDR1 SGDLS, CDR2 YYNGEE. The ends lost 0 bases at V and 7 bases at J; junction bases unmatched: 6. This CDR3 region has 17 residues. The CDR3, as DNA: TGTGCCAGCAGCGTAGCTACCGGGACTAGCGGGAGTAATGAGCAGTTCTTC. It translates to CASSVATGTSGSNEQFF.

This chain uses TRBV6-5 with TRBJ2-7; 13 bases fit TRBD2. Losses at the gene ends were 5 bases for V and 1 base for J; bases not matched to a gene: 2. CDR1 and CDR2 (germline): MNHEY, SVGAGI. The CDR3 runs 15 residues. CDR3 in DNA: TGTGCCAGCAGTCCGACTAGCGGGAGGTCCTACGAGCAGTACGTC. This sequence encodes CASSPTSGRSYEQYV.